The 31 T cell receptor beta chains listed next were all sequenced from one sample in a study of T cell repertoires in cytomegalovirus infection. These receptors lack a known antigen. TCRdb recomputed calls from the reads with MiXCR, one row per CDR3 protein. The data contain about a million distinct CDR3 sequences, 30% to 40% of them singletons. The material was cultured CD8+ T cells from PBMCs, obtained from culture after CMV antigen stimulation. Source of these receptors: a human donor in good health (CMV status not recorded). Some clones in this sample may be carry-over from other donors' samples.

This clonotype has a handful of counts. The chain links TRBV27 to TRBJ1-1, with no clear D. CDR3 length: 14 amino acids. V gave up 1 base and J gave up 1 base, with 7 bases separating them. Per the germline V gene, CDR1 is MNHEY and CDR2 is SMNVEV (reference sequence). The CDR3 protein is CASSLLGRNTEAFF. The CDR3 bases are TGTGCCAGCAGTTTATTGGGAAGGAACACTGAAGCTTTCTTT.

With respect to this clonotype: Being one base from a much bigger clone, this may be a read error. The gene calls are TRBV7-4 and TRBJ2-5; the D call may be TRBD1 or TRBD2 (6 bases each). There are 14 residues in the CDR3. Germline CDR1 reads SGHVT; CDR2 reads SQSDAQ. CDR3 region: CVSTPPGARETQYF. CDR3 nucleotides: TGTGTCAGCACCCCCCCGGGGGCGCGAGAGACCCAGTACTTC.

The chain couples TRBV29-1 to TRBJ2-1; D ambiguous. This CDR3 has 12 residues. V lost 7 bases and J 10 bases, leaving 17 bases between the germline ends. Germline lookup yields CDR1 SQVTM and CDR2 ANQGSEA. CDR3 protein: CSAYLTLGEQFF. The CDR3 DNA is TGCAGCGCCTACCTTACCCTTGGGGAGCAGTTCTTC.

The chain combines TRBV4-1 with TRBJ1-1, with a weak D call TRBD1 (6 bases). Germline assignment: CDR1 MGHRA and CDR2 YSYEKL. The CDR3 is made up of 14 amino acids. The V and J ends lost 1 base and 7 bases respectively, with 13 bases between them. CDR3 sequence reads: CASSQVSGTHEAFF. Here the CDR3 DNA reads TGCGCCAGCAGCCAAGTCTCCGGGACACATGAAGCTTTCTTT.

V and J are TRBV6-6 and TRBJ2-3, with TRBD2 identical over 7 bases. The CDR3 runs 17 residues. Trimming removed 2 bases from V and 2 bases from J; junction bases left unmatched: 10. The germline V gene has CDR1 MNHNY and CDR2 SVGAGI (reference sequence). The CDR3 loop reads CASSYVRAGSPTDTQYF. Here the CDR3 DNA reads TGTGCCAGCAGTTACGTCCGAGCGGGGTCACCCACAGATACGCAGTATTTT.

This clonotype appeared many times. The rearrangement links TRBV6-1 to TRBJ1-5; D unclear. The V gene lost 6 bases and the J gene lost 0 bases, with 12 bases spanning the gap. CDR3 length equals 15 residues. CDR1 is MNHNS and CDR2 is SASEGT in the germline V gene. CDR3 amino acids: CASRTDPYSNQPQHF. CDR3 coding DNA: TGTGCCAGCAGGACGGATCCTTATAGCAATCAGCCCCAGCATTTT.

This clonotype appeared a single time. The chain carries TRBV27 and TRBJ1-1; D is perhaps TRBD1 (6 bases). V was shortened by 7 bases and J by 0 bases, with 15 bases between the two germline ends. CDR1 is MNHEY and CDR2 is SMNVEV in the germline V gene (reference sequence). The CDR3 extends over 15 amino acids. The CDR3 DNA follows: TGTGCCAGCACCCCCGGGACATTCCTGAACACTGAAGCTTTCTTT. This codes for CASTPGTFLNTEAFF.

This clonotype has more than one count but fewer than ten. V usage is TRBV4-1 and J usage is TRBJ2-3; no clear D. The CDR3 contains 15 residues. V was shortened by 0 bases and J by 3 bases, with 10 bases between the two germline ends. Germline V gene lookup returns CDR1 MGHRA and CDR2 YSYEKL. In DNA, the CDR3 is TGCGCCAGCAGCCAAGATCAAGCGTTTACAGATACGCAGTATTTT. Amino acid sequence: CASSQDQAFTDTQYF.

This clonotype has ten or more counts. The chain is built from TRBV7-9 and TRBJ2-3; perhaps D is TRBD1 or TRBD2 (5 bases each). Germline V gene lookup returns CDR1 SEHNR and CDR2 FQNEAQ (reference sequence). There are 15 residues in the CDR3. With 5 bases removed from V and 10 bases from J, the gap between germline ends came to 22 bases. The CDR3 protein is CASSATGTPLSAQYF. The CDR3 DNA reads TGTGCCAGCAGCGCAACCGGGACCCCATTGTCGGCGCAGTATTTT.

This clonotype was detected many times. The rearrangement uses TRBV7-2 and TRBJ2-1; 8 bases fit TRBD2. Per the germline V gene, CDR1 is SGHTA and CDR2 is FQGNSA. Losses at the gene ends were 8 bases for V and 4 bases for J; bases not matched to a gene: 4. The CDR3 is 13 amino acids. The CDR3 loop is CASGRGDYNEQFF. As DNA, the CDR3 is TGTGCCAGCGGGCGGGGGGATTACAATGAGCAGTTCTTC. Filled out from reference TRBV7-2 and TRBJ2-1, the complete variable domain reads GAGVSQSPSNKVTEKGKDVELRCDPISGHTALYWYRQSLGQGLEFLIYFQGNSAPDKSGLPSDRFSAERTGGSVSTLTIQRTQQEDSAVYLCASGRGDYNEQFFGPGTRLTVL.

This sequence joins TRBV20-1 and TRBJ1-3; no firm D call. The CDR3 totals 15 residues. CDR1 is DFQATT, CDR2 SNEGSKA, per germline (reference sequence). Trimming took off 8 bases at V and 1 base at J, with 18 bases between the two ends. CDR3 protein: CSSLSGAGSGNTIYF. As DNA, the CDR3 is TGCAGTTCTTTGAGCGGAGCCGGGTCTGGAAACACCATATATTTT.

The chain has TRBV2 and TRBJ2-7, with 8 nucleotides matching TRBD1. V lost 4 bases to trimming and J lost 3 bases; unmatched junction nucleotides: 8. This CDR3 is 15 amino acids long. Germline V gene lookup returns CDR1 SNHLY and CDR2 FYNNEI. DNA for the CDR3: TGTGCCAGCAGTGGATTTGGACAGGGCTACTACGAGCAGTACGTC. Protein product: CASSGFGQGYYEQYV.

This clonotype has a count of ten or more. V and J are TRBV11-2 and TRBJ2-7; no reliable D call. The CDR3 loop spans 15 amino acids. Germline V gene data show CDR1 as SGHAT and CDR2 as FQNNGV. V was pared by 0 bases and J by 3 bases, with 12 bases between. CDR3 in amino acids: CASSLDFGANYEQYF. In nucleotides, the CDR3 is TGTGCCAGCAGCTTAGATTTCGGAGCCAACTACGAGCAGTACTTC.

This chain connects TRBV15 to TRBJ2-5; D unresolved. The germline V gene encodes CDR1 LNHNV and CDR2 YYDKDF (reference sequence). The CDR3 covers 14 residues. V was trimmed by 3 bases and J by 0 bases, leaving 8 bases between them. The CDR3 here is CATSSTEYQETQYF. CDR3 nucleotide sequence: TGTGCCACCAGCAGCACAGAGTACCAAGAGACCCAGTACTTC.

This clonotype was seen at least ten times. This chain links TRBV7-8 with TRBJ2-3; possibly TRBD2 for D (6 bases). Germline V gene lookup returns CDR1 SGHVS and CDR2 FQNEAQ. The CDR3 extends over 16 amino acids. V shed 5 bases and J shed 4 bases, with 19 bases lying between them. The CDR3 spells CASSPPGVVNADTQYF. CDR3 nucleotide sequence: TGTGCCAGCAGCCCCCCGGGAGTGGTTAACGCAGATACGCAGTATTTT.

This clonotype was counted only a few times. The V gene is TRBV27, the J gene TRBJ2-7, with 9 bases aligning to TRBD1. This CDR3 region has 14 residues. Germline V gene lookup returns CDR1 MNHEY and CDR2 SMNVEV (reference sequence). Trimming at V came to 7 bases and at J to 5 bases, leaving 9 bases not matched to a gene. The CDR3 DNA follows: TGTGCCAGCAAAAACGGGACAGGGCGCCACGAGCAGTACGTC. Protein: CASKNGTGRHEQYV.

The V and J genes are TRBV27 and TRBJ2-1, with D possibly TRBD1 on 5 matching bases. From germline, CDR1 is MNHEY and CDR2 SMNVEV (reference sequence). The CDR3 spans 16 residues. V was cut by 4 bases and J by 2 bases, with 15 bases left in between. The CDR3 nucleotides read TGTGCCAGCAGTTCGCCAGGGTTTAATGCCTACAATGAGCAGTTCTTC. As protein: CASSSPGFNAYNEQFF.

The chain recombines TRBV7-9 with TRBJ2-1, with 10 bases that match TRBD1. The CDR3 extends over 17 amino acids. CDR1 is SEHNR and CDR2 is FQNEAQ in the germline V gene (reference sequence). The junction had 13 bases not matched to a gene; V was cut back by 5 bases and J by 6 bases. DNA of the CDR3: TGTGCCAGCAGCGTACTAGCCGGGACAGGGGCGAGCAATGAGCAGTTCTTC. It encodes CASSVLAGTGASNEQFF.

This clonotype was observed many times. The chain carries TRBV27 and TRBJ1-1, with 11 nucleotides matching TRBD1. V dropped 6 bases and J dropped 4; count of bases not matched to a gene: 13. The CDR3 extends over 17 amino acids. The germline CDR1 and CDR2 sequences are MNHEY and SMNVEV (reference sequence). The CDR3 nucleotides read TGTGCCAGCAGCCTCGGACAGGGGGCAGAGGTGGGCACTGAAGCTTTCTTT. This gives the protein CASSLGQGAEVGTEAFF.

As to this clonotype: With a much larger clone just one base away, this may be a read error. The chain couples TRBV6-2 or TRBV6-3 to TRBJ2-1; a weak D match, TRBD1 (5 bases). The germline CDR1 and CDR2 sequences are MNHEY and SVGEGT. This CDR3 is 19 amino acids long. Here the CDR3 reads CASSYSKQVLDPFYYEQFF. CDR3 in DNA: TGTGCCAGCAGTTACTCGAAACAGGTACTGGATCCTTTCTACTATGAGCAGTTCTTC.

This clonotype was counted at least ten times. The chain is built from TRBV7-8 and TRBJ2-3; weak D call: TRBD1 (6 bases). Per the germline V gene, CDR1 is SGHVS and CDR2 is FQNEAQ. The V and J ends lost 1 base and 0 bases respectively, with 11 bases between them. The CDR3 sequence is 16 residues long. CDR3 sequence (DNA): TGTGCCAGCAGCTTAGACGGGACACCAAGCACAGATACGCAGTATTTT. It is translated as CASSLDGTPSTDTQYF.

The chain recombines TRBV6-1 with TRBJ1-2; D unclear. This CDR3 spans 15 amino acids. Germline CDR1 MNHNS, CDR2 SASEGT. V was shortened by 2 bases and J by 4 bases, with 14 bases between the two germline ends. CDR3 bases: TGTGCCAGCAGTGAAAGTTCGGGGTTGGTCTATGGCTACACCTTC. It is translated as CASSESSGLVYGYTF.

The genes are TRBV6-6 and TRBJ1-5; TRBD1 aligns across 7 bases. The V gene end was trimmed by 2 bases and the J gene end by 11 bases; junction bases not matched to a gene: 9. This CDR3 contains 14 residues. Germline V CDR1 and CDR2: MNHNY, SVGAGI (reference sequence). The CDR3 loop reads CASSYTAGGRSQHF. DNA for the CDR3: TGTGCCAGCAGTTACACGGCAGGGGGAAGGTCCCAGCATTTT.

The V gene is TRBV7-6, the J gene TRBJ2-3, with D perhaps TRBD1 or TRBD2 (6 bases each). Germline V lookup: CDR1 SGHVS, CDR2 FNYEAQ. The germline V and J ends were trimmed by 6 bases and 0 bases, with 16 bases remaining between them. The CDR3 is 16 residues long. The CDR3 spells CASSARGGRSTDTQYF. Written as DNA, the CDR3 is TGTGCCAGCAGTGCGAGAGGGGGGCGCAGCACAGATACGCAGTATTTT.

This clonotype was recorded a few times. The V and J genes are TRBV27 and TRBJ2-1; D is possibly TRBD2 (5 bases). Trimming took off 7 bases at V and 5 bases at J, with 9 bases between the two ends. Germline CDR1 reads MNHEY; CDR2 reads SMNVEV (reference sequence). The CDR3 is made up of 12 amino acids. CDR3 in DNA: TGTGCCAGCAAACGGGGTAACAATGAGCAGTTCTTC. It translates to CASKRGNNEQFF.

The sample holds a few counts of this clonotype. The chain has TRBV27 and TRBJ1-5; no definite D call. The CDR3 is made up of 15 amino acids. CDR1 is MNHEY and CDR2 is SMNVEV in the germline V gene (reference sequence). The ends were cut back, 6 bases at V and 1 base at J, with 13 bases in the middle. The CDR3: CASSMVFLSNQPQHF. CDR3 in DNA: TGTGCCAGCAGCATGGTCTTTCTAAGCAATCAGCCCCAGCATTTT.

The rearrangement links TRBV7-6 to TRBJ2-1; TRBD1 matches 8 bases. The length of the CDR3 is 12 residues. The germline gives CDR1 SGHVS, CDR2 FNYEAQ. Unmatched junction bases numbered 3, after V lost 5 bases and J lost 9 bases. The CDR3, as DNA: TGTGCCAGCAGCCCGGACAGGGTTGAGCAGTTCTTC. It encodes CASSPDRVEQFF. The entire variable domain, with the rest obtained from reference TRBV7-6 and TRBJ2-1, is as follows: GAGVSQSPRYKVTKRGQDVALRCDPISGHVSLYWYRQALGQGPEFLTYFNYEAQQDKSGLPNDRFSAERPEGSISTLTIQRTEQRDSAMYRCASSPDRVEQFFGPGTRLTVL.

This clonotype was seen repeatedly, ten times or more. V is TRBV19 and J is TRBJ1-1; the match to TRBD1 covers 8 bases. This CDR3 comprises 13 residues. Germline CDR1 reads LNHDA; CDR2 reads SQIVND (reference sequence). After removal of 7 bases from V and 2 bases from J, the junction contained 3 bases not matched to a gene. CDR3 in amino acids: CASMDRANTEAFF. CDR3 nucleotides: TGTGCCAGTATGGACAGGGCAAACACTGAAGCTTTCTTT.

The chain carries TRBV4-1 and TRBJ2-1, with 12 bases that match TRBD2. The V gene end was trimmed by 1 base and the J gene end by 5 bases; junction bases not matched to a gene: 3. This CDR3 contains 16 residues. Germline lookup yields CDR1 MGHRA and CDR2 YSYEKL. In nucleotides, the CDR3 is TGCGCCAGCAGCCAAGGACTAGCGGGGGCTAACAATGAGCAGTTCTTC. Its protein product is CASSQGLAGANNEQFF.

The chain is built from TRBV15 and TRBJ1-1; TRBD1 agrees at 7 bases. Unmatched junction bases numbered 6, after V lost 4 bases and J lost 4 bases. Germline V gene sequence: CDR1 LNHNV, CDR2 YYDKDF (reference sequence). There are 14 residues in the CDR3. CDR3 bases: TGTGCCACCAGCAATAAAGGGGGCCTCACTGAAGCTTTCTTT. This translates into CATSNKGGLTEAFF.

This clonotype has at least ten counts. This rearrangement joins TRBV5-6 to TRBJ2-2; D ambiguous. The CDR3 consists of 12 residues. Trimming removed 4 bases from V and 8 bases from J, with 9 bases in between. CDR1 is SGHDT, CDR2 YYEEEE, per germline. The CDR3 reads CASSLGLGELFF. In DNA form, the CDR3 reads TGTGCCAGCAGCCTGGGGTTAGGGGAGCTGTTTTTT.